This entry features one T cell receptor beta chain sequence. Its antigen is still unknown. Treatment noted: approximately 9-day PBMC culture with coronavirus spike peptide pools or control peptides (ViraFEST assay). Investigators isolated CD4+ T cells by negative selection after about 10 days of culture. The entry originates in a study of vaccination and CD4 T cells after COVID-19. The Oncomine TCR Beta short-read assay sequenced DNA from cultured CD4+ T cells. TCRdb reprocessed the PCR reads via MiXCR and lists one record per CDR3 protein. The sample holds 20,000 to 25,000 distinct CDR3 sequences, 44% seen once. V lost 5 bases to trimming and J lost 1 base; unmatched junction nucleotides: 5. CDR3 length: 17 residues. Germline V CDR1 and CDR2: SGHVS, FQNEAQ.

This chain joins TRBV7-8 and TRBJ2-3; 14 positions match TRBD2. This receptor was obtained from a human donor who received a COVID-19 vaccine. The specimen was CD4+ T cells from blood, cultured in vitro, collected before SARS-CoV-2 vaccination. In DNA form, the CDR3 reads TGTGCCAGCAGCGGCCGGACTAGCGGGGGGCGCACAGATACGCAGTATTTT. This codes for CASSGRTSGGRTDTQYF.